What follows describes a single T cell receptor (beta chain). Its antigen is still unknown. Sequencing of TCR beta, carried out with a high-throughput approach, was applied to CD8+ and CD4+ T cells from the blood. The authors negatively isolated CD8+ and CD4+ T cells and FACS-enriched TEMRA cells. This sample is drawn from a study of CD8 T cells in Susac syndrome. Findings and caveats of the study: It was acknowledged in the study that the number of individuals who were included in its TCR sequencing and HLA analysis was relatively small.

A quantity of roughly 0.5 to 1 ug RNA underwent reverse transcription using random hexamers. Coverage of TCR beta CDR3 amplification by immunoSEQ multiplex PCR extended to 54 Vbeta and 13 Jbeta. One entry per CDR3 protein results from TCRdb running MiXCR on the immunoSEQ multiplex PCR reads. This sample has 130,000 to 150,000 distinct CDR3 sequences; over 85% occur once, and the top ten carry about 0.25%. This TCR was recovered from a human donor in good health. Sequencing was done on a sample of CD8+ T cells from PBMCs.

CDR3 sequence reads: CASTLIDTEAFF. The CDR3 region has the DNA TGTGCCAGCACCCTTATCGACACTGAAGCTTTCTTT. This sequence joins TRBV6-6 and TRBJ1-1; D not resolved. This CDR3 is built from 12 residues. Germline CDR1 MNHNY, CDR2 SVGAGI (reference sequence). Trimming stripped 7 bases from V and 3 bases from J, with 9 bases between.